Below, 22 T cell receptor beta chains from the same sample are listed, as sequenced in a study of shared clonotypes between healthy human individuals. Sequenced by immunoSEQ multiplex PCR; TCRdb stores in-frame clones only, minus some. Of 110,000 or so clones listed, about 63% were seen once; the top ten hold 20% to 25%. Sequencing was done on a sample of memory CD8+ T cells sorted from blood. The subset here: CD45RO+ cells pooled with CCR7-negative TemRA cells. Source of these receptors: a young woman in good health.

This clone was recorded a few times. This sequence joins TRBV5-4 and TRBJ1-2; 9 positions agree with TRBD1. V was pared by 4 bases and J by 6 bases, with 10 bases of the junction left unmatched. Germline V gene data show CDR1 as SGHNT and CDR2 as YYREEE (reference sequence). This CDR3 contains 15 residues. CDR3 nucleotide sequence: TGTGCCAGCAGCCTAACGGGACAGGGTATGGATGGCTACACCTTC. It translates to CASSLTGQGMDGYTF.

This clone was counted once. The rearrangement uses TRBV28 and TRBJ2-7, with 10 bases lining up with TRBD2. V shed 5 bases, J shed 3 bases, and the junction held 7 bases outside the gene matches. This CDR3 contains 15 residues. CDR1 and CDR2 (germline): MDHEN, SYDVKM. The CDR3 spells CASSPALAGVYEQYF. For the CDR3, the DNA is TGTGCCAGCAGTCCAGCCCTAGCGGGAGTCTACGAGCAGTACTTC.

This chain joins TRBV2 and TRBJ1-1; D uncertain. The V end was cut by 8 bases, the J end by 1 base, with 14 bases between. Germline CDR1 SNHLY, CDR2 FYNNEI. This CDR3 is built from 14 residues. CDR3 region: CASRGRAWNTEAFF. CDR3 coding DNA: TGTGCCAGCCGAGGACGGGCATGGAACACTGAAGCTTTCTTT. Complete variable domain (other parts from reference TRBV2 and TRBJ1-1): EPEVTQTPSHQVTQMGQEVILRCVPISNHLYFYWYRQILGQKVEFLVSFYNNEISEKSEIFDDQFSVERPDGSNFTLKIRSTKLEDSAMYFCASRGRAWNTEAFFGQGTRLTVV.

This clone appeared a single time. The V gene is TRBV10-3, the J gene TRBJ1-4; D is possibly TRBD1 (5 bases). V lost 9 bases and J lost 8, with 13 bases in between. The CDR3 runs 12 residues. Per germline, CDR1 ENHRY and CDR2 SYGVKD. Here the CDR3 reads CAIKGVGEKLFF. In nucleotides, the CDR3 is TGTGCCATTAAAGGGGTTGGCGAAAAACTGTTTTTT.

The chain uses TRBV6-4 and TRBJ2-1, with 10 bases identical to TRBD2. The germline CDR1 and CDR2 sequences are MRHNA and SNTAGT. This CDR3 has 15 amino acids. Trimming cost V 3 bases and J 8 bases; bases outside gene matches: 7. CDR3 in DNA: TGTGCCAGCAGTGATGTCTCTAGCGGGAGCGATGAGCAGTTCTTC. Its protein product is CASSDVSSGSDEQFF.

The chain employs TRBV9 and TRBJ2-2; 7 bases align to TRBD2. The V gene's germline CDR1 is SGDLS and CDR2 YYNGEE. There are 15 residues in the CDR3. J was trimmed by 4 bases and V by 2 bases; bases with no gene match: 5. The CDR3 bases are TGTGCCAGCAGCGTGGGGAGGGCGGTCACCGGGGAGCTGTTTTTT. This translates into CASSVGRAVTGELFF.

The chain is built from TRBV11-3 and TRBJ2-1; 7 bases agree with TRBD2. V gave up 2 bases and J gave up 6 bases; unmatched junction bases: 4. The V gene's germline CDR1 is SGHNT and CDR2 YENEEA. This CDR3 is built from 14 residues. The CDR3 loop is CASSLSGESNEQFF. In DNA, the CDR3 is TGTGCCAGCAGCTTAAGCGGGGAAAGCAATGAGCAGTTCTTC.

This clone counts as medium-sized. CDR3 bases: TGTGCCAGCAGTGACACAGAGTTCTATGGCTACACCTTC. Protein sequence: CASSDTEFYGYTF. This sequence joins TRBV6-1 and TRBJ1-2; D is undetermined. The CDR3 has 13 residues. The germline CDR1 and CDR2 sequences are MNHNS and SASEGT. V was shortened by 3 bases and J by 4 bases, with 9 bases between the two germline ends.

This chain links TRBV7-9 with TRBJ2-7; D is unresolved. CDR3 length: 14 amino acids. Germline loops: CDR1 SEHNR, CDR2 FQNEAQ (reference sequence). V lost 5 bases and J lost 2, with 13 bases in between. The CDR3 sequence: CASSPGALAYEQYF. CDR3 in DNA: TGTGCCAGCAGCCCCGGAGCGCTGGCCTACGAGCAGTACTTC.

The chain uses TRBV9 and TRBJ2-7; a possible D gene is TRBD2 (6 bases). This CDR3 spans 19 amino acids. Looked up from germline, CDR1 is SGDLS and CDR2 is YYNGEE. Trimming removed 3 bases from V and 3 bases from J, with 28 bases in between. CDR3 nucleotide sequence: TGTGCCAGCAGCGCGGGGGAACTCCCCATGGTAGTGCCTGGCTACGAGCAGTACTTC. Amino acid sequence: CASSAGELPMVVPGYEQYF.

This rearrangement joins TRBV7-9 to TRBJ2-1, with 10 bases matching TRBD2. The CDR3 consists of 15 residues. Germline CDR1 reads SEHNR; CDR2 reads FQNEAQ (reference sequence). J gave up 7 bases and V 2 bases, and 5 bases lay outside the gene matches. The chain's CDR3 is CASSLPGTSANEQFF. The CDR3 DNA reads TGTGCCAGCAGCTTACCTGGGACTAGCGCAAATGAGCAGTTCTTC.

This clone was counted at least ten times. This chain uses TRBV13 with TRBJ1-2, with D possibly TRBD1 on 6 matching bases. CDR1 is PRHDT and CDR2 is FYEKMQ in the germline V gene (reference sequence). This CDR3 has 14 residues. The ends were cut back, 0 bases at V and 4 bases at J, with 9 bases in the middle. Here the CDR3 DNA reads TGTGCCAGCAGCTTAGGGACAGGATCCTATGGCTACACCTTC. As protein: CASSLGTGSYGYTF. Using reference TRBV13 and TRBJ1-2 for the parts outside the CDR3, the full variable domain is AAGVIQSPRHLIKEKRETATLKCYPIPRHDTVYWYQQGPGQDPQFLISFYEKMQSDKGSIPDRFSAQQFSDYHSELNMSSLELGDSALYFCASSLGTGSYGYTFGSGTRLTVV.

This clone was observed a few times. The chain joins TRBV29-1 to TRBJ2-6; the match to TRBD1 covers 9 bases. The CDR3 loop spans 14 amino acids. Unmatched junction bases numbered 5, after V lost 8 bases and J lost 3 bases. CDR1 and CDR2 (germline): SQVTM, ANQGSEA. The CDR3 DNA follows: TGCAGCCCCGACAGGGGGAATGGGGCCAACGTCCTGACTTTC. This translates into CSPDRGNGANVLTF. Using reference TRBV29-1 and TRBJ2-6 for the parts outside the CDR3, the full variable domain is SAVISQKPSRDICQRGTSLTIQCQVDSQVTMMFWYRQQPGQSLTLIATANQGSEATYESGFVIDKFPISRPNLTFSTLTVSNMSPEDSSIYLCSPDRGNGANVLTFGAGSRLTVL.

This clone was counted a single time. The V gene is TRBV29-1, the J gene TRBJ2-5; the D gene could be TRBD1 or TRBD2 (6 bases each). The J call could be wrong; TRBJ2-7 is a better fit for the DNA end. The CDR3 sequence is 12 residues long. CDR1 SQVTM and CDR2 ANQGSEA come from the germline V gene. CDR3 bases: TGCAGCGGGAGGGGGTGTATGTACGAGCAGTACTTC. Translated, it gives CSGRGCMYEQYF.

The chain recombines TRBV6-6 with TRBJ1-2, with 7 bases identical to TRBD1. Germline V gene lookup returns CDR1 MNHNY and CDR2 SVGAGI (reference sequence). J lost 4 bases, V lost 10 bases, and 9 bases had no gene match. The CDR3 spans 13 residues. Written as DNA, the CDR3 is TGTGCCACCGGGGACAGAGCCTCCTATGGCTACACCTTC. Translated, it gives CATGDRASYGYTF.

This clone was observed a handful of times. V is TRBV27 and J is TRBJ2-7; D call uncertain. Germline loops: CDR1 MNHEY, CDR2 SMNVEV (reference sequence). V was shortened by 6 bases and J by 4 bases, with 10 bases between the two germline ends. The CDR3 is 12 amino acids. CDR3 coding DNA: TGTGCCAGCAGCCGAATCAAATACGAGCAGTACTTC. Its protein is CASSRIKYEQYF.

The chain uses TRBV23-1 and TRBJ2-2; 8 bases agree with TRBD1. TRBV23-1 is an ORF; its function is uncertain. The junction had 13 bases not matched to a gene; V was cut back by 3 bases and J by 4 bases. The CDR3 contains 18 residues. The CDR3 bases are TGCGCCAGCAGTCAGGCGATGGAGGGACAGGCTCTCACCGGGGAGCTGTTTTTT. This encodes CASSQAMEGQALTGELFF.

The chain is built from TRBV7-6 and TRBJ2-7; weak D call: TRBD1 (6 bases). V gave up 0 bases and J gave up 0 bases, with 21 bases separating them. Germline V gene data show CDR1 as SGHVS and CDR2 as FNYEAQ. The CDR3 has 19 residues. The CDR3 region has the DNA TGTGCCAGCAGCTTAGCCTCTGAGGGACATCTTTCTTCCTCCTACGAGCAGTACTTC. It encodes CASSLASEGHLSSSYEQYF.

V and J are TRBV2 and TRBJ1-1, with a tentative D call TRBD1 (6 bases). Germline V gives CDR1 SNHLY, CDR2 FYNNEI. The V end was cut by 2 bases, the J end by 3 bases, with 10 bases between. The CDR3 consists of 14 residues. CDR3 in amino acids: CASSESGVDTEAFF. Written as DNA, the CDR3 is TGTGCCAGCAGTGAATCAGGGGTCGACACTGAAGCTTTCTTT.

This clone was detected only a few times. V and J are TRBV27 and TRBJ2-7; D perhaps matches TRBD1 (6 bases). The CDR3 runs 14 residues. CDR1 and CDR2 (germline): MNHEY, SMNVEV (reference sequence). The V and J ends lost 2 bases and 2 bases respectively, with 10 bases between them. For the CDR3, the DNA is TGTGCCAGCAGTTTAAAGGACAGCACCTACGAGCAGTACTTC. Residues: CASSLKDSTYEQYF.

The chain joins TRBV5-4 to TRBJ2-2; no definite D call. The V end lost 5 bases, the J end lost 1 base, and 9 bases lay between the germline ends. The CDR3 loop spans 14 amino acids. The germline gives CDR1 SGHNT, CDR2 YYREEE (reference sequence). The CDR3 nucleotides are TGTGCCAGCAGACCTCAGGAGAACACCGGGGAGCTGTTTTTT. Translating it yields CASRPQENTGELFF.

Only a few counts were recorded for this clone. The chain is built from TRBV5-1 and TRBJ2-5, with 12 bases matching TRBD2. The CDR3 length is 15 residues. J was trimmed by 2 bases and V by 3 bases; bases with no gene match: 2. The germline V gene encodes CDR1 SGHRS and CDR2 YFSETQ. The CDR3 DNA is TGCGCCAGCAGCTCGACTAGCGGGGGACAAGAGACCCAGTACTTC. It codes for CASSSTSGGQETQYF.